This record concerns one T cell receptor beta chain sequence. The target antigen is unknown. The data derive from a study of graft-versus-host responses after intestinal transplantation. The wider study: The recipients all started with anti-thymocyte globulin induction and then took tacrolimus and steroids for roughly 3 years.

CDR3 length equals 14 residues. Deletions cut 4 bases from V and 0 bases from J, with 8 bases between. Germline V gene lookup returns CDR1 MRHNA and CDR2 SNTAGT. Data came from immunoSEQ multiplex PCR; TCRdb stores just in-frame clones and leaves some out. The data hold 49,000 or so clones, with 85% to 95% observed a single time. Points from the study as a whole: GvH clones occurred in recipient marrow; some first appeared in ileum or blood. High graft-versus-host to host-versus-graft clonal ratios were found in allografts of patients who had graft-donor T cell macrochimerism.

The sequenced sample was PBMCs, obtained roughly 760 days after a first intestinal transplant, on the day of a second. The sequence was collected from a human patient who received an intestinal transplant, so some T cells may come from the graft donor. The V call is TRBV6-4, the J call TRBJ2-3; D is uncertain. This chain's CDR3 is CASSVGSSTDTQYF. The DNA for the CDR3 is TGTGCCAGCAGTGTTGGTAGTAGCACAGATACGCAGTATTTT.